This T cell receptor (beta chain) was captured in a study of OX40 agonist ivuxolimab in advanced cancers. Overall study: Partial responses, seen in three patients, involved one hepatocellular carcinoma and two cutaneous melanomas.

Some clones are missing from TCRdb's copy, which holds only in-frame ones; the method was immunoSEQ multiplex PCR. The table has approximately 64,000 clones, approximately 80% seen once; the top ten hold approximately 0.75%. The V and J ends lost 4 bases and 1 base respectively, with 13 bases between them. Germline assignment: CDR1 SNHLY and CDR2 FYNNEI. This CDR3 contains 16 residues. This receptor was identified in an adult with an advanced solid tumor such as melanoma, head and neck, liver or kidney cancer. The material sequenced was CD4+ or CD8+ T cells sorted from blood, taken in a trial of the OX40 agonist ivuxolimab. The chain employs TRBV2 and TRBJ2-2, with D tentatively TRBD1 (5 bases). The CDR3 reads CASSAFGQGNTGELFF. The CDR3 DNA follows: TGTGCCAGCAGTGCGTTCGGGCAGGGGAACACCGGGGAGCTGTTTTTT.